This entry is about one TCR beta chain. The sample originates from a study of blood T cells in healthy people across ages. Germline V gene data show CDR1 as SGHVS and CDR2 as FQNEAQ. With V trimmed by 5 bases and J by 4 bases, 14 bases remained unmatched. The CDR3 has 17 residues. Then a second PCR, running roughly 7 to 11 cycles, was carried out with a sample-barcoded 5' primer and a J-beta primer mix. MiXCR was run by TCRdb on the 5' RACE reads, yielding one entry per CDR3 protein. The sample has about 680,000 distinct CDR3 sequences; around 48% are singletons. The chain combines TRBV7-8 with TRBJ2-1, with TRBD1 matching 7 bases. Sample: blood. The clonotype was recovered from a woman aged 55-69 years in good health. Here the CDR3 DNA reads TGTGCCAGCAGCCCCAGGCGCCCGGGACAGAGATACAATGAGCAGTTCTTC. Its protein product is CASSPRRPGQRYNEQFF.